This T cell receptor (beta chain) originates from a study of blood T cell repertoires in COVID-19. On the study more broadly: COVID-19 samples collected from the United States, Italy and Spain covered acute and convalescent phases. The cDNA or gDNA used as material had been derived from T cells, B-cell-depleted T cells, or PBMCs.

Germline CDR1 reads MNHEY; CDR2 reads SMNVEV (reference sequence). Trimming stripped 4 bases from V and 7 bases from J, with 14 bases between. The CDR3 is 14 amino acids. Profiled with immunoSEQ multiplex PCR; TCRdb holds only in-frame clones, not every one. The top ten hold approximately 14% of the sample, which has some 200,000 clones, roughly 80% seen once. The chain combines TRBV27 with TRBJ1-3; tentatively, D is TRBD1 (5 bases). This TCR was sampled from a man aged 25 to 40 with active or convalescent COVID-19. Input material: peripheral blood. This CDR3 is CASSSPARDNTIYF. The CDR3 bases are TGTGCCAGCAGTTCACCAGCGCGGGACAACACCATATATTTT.